The clone carrying this T cell receptor beta chain occurred many times. The antigen remains unidentified. Moderate-to-severe activity, CAS at least 3, NOSPECS at least 4 and duration under 3 months characterized donors with ophthalmopathy. Certain patients, namely those with other autoimmune diseases, uncontrolled infections, pregnancy or lactation, were excluded. The sample originates from a study of Graves' ophthalmopathy and Graves' hyperthyroidism. The overall study: Researchers obtained peripheral blood at initial diagnosis, before any treatment had begun. Study-wide findings and caveats: Ophthalmopathy cases were distinguished from stable hyperthyroidism by a 13-signature model, reaching around 88% sensitivity and 70% to 84% specificity.

This CDR3 is built from 13 residues. The ends were cut back, 2 bases at V and 5 bases at J, with 9 bases in the middle. For repertoire sequencing, the TCR beta CDR3 regions were amplified from RNA transcripts. Investigators did first-round RT-PCR with HTBI primers, then second-round multiplex PCR. TCRdb used MiXCR to reprocess the multiplex PCR reads, holding one entry per CDR3 protein. The sample gives about 480,000 distinct CDR3 sequences, over 13% of which show up once; approximately 9.8% is in the top ten. This TCR derives from a woman aged 25 to 45 with Graves' ophthalmopathy. The rearrangement links TRBV12-3 or TRBV12-4 to TRBJ2-5; no reliable D call. Sequences were obtained from blood. CDR3 amino acids: CASSLSGIETQYF. CDR3 DNA sequence: TGTGCCAGCAGTTTATCTGGGATCGAGACCCAGTACTTC.